This TCR beta chain was identified during a study of T cells in Graves' hyperthyroidism and ophthalmopathy. The V end lost 2 bases, the J end lost 1 base, and 8 bases lay between the germline ends. The CDR3 loop spans 14 amino acids. The germline V gene has CDR1 SGHAT and CDR2 FQNNGV. At least ten counts were recorded for this clonotype. RNA transcripts gave rise to amplified TCR beta CDR3 regions. A first-round RT-PCR of the TCR CDR3 used the HTBI primer set. TCRdb redid the calling of the multiplex PCR reads with MiXCR, one entry per CDR3 protein. The table shows fewer than 900,000 distinct CDR3 sequences, with 18% occurring only once.

The V gene is TRBV11-2, the J gene TRBJ1-1, with D hard to call. The TCR originated in a woman aged 45-60 years with Graves' hyperthyroidism that later progressed to Graves' ophthalmopathy. Sequenced material: blood. In DNA, the CDR3 is TGTGCCAGCAGCTTATCCGGGAGGAACACTGAAGCTTTCTTT. It yields the protein CASSLSGRNTEAFF. The complete variable domain, with remaining parts taken from reference TRBV11-2 and TRBJ1-1, reads EAGVAQSPRYKIIEKRQSVAFWCNPISGHATLYWYQQILGQGPKLLIQFQNNGVVDDSQLPKDRFSAERLKGVDSTLKIQPAKLEDSAVYLCASSLSGRNTEAFFGQGTRLTVV.